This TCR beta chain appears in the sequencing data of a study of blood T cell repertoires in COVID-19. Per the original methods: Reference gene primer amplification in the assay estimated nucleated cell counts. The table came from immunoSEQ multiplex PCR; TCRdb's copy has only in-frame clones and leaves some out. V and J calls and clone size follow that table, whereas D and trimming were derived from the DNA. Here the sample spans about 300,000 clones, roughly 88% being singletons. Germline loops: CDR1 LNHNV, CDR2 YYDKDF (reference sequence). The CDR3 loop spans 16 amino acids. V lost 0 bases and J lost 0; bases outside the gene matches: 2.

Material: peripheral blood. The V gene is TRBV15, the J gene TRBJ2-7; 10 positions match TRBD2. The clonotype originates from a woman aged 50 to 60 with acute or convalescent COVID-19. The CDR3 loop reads CATSRDPSGSSYEQYF. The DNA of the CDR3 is TGTGCCACCAGCAGAGATCCTAGCGGGAGCTCCTACGAGCAGTACTTC. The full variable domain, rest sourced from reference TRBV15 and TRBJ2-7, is DAMVIQNPRYQVTQFGKPVTLSCSQTLNHNVMYWYQQKSSQAPKLLFHYYDKDFNNEADTPDNFQSRRPNTSFCFLDIRSPGLGDTAMYLCATSRDPSGSSYEQYFGPGTRLTVT.